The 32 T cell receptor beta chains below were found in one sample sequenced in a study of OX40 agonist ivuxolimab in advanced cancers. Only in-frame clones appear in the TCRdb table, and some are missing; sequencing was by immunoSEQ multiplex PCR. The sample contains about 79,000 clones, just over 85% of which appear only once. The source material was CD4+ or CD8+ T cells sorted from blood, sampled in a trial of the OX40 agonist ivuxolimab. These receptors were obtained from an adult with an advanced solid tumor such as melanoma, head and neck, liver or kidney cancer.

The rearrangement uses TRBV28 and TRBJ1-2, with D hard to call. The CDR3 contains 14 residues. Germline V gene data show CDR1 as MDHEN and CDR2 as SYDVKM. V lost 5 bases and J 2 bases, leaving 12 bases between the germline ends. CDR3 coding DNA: TGTGCCAGCAGTCCCCGACCGGTAAACTATGGCTACACCTTC. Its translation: CASSPRPVNYGYTF.

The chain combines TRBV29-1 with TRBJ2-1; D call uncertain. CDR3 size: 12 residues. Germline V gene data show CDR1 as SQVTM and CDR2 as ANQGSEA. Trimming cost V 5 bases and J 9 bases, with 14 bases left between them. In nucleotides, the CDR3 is TGCAGCGTTTTTCTTGATGACGGTGAGCAGTTCTTC. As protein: CSVFLDDGEQFF.

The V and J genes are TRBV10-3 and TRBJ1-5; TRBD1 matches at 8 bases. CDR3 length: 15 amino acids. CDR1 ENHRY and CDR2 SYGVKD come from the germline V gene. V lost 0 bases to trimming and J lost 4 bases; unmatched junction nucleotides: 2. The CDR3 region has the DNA TGTGCCATCAGTGAGTCGGGGACAGGTAATCAGCCCCAGCATTTT. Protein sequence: CAISESGTGNQPQHF.

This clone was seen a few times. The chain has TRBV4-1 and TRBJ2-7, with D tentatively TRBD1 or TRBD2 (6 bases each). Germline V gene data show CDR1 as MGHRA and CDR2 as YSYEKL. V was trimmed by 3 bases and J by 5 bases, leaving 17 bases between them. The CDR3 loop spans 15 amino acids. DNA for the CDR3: TGCGCCAGCAGCCAGGGGGCGGAGGGGTTTGACGAGCAGTACTTC. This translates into CASSQGAEGFDEQYF.

The CDR3 coding sequence is TGTGCCAGCTCCGAGGGGCGGAACACTGAAGCTTTCTTT. This gives the protein CASSEGRNTEAFF. The V call is TRBV7-3, the J call TRBJ1-1, with a possible D match to TRBD1 (5 bases). Trimming left V 8 bases short and J 1 base short, with 11 bases between. Germline CDR1 is SGHTA and CDR2 is FQGTGA. This CDR3 contains 13 residues.

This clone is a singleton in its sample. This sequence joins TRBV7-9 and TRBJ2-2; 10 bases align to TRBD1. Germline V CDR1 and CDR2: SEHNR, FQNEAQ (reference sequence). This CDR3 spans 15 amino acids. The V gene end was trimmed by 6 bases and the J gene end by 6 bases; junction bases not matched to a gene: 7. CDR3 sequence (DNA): TGTGCCAGCAGGACCGGGACAGGGGAGGCCGGGGAGCTGTTTTTT. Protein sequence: CASRTGTGEAGELFF.

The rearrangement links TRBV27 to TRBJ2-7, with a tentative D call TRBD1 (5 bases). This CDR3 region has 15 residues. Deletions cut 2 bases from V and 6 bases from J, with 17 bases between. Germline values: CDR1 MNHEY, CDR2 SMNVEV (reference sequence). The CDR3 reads CASSLHRIGAREQYF. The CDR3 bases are TGTGCCAGCAGTTTACACCGGATAGGGGCGCGCGAGCAGTACTTC.

Here the CDR3 reads CASSATGGGSTEAFF. The CDR3 nucleotides are TGTGCCAGCAGCGCAACAGGGGGAGGGAGCACTGAAGCTTTCTTT. V and J are TRBV11-2 and TRBJ1-1, with 8 bases matching TRBD1. Germline CDR1 and CDR2: SGHAT and FQNNGV. V was clipped by 5 bases and J by 4 bases; unmatched bases: 9. This CDR3 has 15 residues. The variable domain in full, completed from reference TRBV11-2 and TRBJ1-1, reads EAGVAQSPRYKIIEKRQSVAFWCNPISGHATLYWYQQILGQGPKLLIQFQNNGVVDDSQLPKDRFSAERLKGVDSTLKIQPAKLEDSAVYLCASSATGGGSTEAFFGQGTRLTVV.

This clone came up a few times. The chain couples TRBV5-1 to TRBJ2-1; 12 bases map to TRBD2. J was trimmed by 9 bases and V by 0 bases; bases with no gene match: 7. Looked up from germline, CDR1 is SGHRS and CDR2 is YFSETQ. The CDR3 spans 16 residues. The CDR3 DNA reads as TGCGCCAGCAGCTTGGGACTAGCGGGAGTAGGAGGTGAGCAGTTCTTC. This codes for CASSLGLAGVGGEQFF. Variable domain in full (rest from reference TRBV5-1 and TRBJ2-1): KAGVTQTPRYLIKTRGQQVTLSCSPISGHRSVSWYQQTPGQGLQFLFEYFSETQRNKGNFPGRFSGRQFSNSRSEMNVSTLELGDSALYLCASSLGLAGVGGEQFFGPGTRLTVL.

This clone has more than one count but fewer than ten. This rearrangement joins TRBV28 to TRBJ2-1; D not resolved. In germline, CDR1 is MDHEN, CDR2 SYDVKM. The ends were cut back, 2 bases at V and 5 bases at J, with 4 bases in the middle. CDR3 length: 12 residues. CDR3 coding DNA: TGTGCCAGCAGTTTAGGGAACAATGAGCAGTTCTTC. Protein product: CASSLGNNEQFF. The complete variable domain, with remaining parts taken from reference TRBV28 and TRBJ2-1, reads DVKVTQSSRYLVKRTGEKVFLECVQDMDHENMFWYRQDPGLGLRLIYFSYDVKMKEKGDIPEGYSVSREKKERFSLILESASTNQTSMYLCASSLGNNEQFFGPGTRLTVL.

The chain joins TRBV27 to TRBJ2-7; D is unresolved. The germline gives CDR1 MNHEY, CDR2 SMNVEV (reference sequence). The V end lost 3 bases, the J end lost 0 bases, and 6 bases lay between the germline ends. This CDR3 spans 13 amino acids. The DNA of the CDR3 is TGTGCCAGCAGTTTCCAGGACTCCTACGAGCAGTACTTC. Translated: CASSFQDSYEQYF.

The CDR3 sequence: CSAIENEQFF. The DNA of the CDR3 is TGCAGTGCCATAGAAAATGAGCAGTTCTTC. J is TRBJ2-1 and V is TRBV20-1; D gene ambiguous. Germline CDR1 is DFQATT and CDR2 is SNEGSKA (reference sequence). This CDR3 is built from 10 residues. Trimming took off 6 bases at V and 7 bases at J, with 7 bases between the two ends.

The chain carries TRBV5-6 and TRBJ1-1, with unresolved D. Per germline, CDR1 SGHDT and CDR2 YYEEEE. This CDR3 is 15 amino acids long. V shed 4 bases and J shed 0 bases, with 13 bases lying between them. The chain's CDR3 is CASSKDGTMNTEAFF. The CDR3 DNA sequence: TGTGCCAGCAGCAAAGACGGAACCATGAACACTGAAGCTTTCTTT.

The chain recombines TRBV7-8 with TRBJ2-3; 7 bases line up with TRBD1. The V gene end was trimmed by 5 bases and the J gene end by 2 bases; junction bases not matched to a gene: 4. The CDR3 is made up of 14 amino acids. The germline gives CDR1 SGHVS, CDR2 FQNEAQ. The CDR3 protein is CASSVQGTTDTQYF. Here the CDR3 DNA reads TGTGCCAGCAGCGTACAGGGGACCACAGATACGCAGTATTTT.

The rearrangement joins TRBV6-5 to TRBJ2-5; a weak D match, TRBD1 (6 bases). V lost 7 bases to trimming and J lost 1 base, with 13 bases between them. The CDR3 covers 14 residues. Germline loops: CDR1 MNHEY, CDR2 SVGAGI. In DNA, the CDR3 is TGTGCCAGCACTCTTACAGGGACCCAAGAGACCCAGTACTTC. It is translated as CASTLTGTQETQYF.

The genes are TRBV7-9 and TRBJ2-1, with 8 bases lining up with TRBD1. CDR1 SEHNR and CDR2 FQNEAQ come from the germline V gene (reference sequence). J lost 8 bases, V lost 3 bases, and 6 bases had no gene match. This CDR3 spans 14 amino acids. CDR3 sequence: CASSLTGEYDEQFF. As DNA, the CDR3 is TGTGCCAGCAGCTTGACAGGGGAGTACGATGAGCAGTTCTTC.

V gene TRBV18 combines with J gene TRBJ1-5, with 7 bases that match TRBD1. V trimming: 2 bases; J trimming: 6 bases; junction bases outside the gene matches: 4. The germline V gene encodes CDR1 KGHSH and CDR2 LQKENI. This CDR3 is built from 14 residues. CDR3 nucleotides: TGTGCCAGCTCACCAACCGACAGGGCTCAGCCCCAGCATTTT. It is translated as CASSPTDRAQPQHF.

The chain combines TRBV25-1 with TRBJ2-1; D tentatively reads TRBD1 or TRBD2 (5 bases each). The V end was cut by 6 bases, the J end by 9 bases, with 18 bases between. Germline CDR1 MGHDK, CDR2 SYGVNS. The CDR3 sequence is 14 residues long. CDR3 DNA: TGTGCCAGCAGCCCCCCTGTGGGGGTGGGTGAGCAGTTCTTC. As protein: CASSPPVGVGEQFF.

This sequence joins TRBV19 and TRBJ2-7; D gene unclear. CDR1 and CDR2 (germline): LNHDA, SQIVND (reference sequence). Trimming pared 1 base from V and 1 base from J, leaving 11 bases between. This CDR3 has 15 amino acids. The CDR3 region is CASSIVTNPSYEQYF. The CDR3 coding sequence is TGTGCCAGTAGTATAGTAACTAATCCTTCCTACGAGCAGTACTTC.

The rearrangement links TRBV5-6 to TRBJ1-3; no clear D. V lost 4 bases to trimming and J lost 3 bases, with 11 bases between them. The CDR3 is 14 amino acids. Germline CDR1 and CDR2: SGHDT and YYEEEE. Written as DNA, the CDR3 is TGTGCCAGCAGCCGGGGTGGGGTTGGAAACACCATATATTTT. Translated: CASSRGGVGNTIYF.

CDR3 coding DNA: TGTGCTAGTGGTTTGGCTAGCGGGAGTGGCGCAGATACGCAGTATTTT. It is translated as CASGLASGSGADTQYF. The V and J genes are TRBV12-5 and TRBJ2-3; 10 bases line up with TRBD2. The V segment lost 1 base and the J segment 4 bases; nucleotides outside the gene matches: 5. Germline V lookup: CDR1 LGHNT, CDR2 FRNRAP. This CDR3 contains 16 residues.

DNA for the CDR3: TGTGCCAGCAGTACCGGGACTAGCGGGAACTACGAGCAGTACTTC. The encoded protein is CASSTGTSGNYEQYF. V is TRBV6-6 and J is TRBJ2-7, with 13 bases that match TRBD2. Germline-derived CDR1 and CDR2 are MNHNY and SVGAGI (reference sequence). J lost 3 bases, V lost 5 bases, and 4 bases had no gene match. The CDR3 length is 15 residues.

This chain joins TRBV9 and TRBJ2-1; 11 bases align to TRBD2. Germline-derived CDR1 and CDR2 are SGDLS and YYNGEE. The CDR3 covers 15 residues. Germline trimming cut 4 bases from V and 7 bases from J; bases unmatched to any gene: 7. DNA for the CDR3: TGTGCCAGCAGCACTAGCGGGAGCCAGACTAATGAGCAGTTCTTC. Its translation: CASSTSGSQTNEQFF.

The CDR3 here is CASSQEAGGGTDTQYF. In DNA form, the CDR3 reads TGCGCCAGCAGCCAAGAGGCGGGTGGGGGCACAGATACGCAGTATTTT. The chain carries TRBV4-1 and TRBJ2-3; D is perhaps TRBD2 (5 bases). CDR3 length: 16 amino acids. Germline V lookup: CDR1 MGHRA, CDR2 YSYEKL. The V end lost 0 bases, the J end lost 1 base, and 11 bases lay between the germline ends.

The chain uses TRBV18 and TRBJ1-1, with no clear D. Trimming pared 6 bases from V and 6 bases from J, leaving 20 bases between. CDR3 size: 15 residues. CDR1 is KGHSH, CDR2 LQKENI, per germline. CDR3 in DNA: TGTGCCAGCTCCCTATACCCCCAGGCGACGTCTGAAGCTTTCTTT. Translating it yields CASSLYPQATSEAFF.

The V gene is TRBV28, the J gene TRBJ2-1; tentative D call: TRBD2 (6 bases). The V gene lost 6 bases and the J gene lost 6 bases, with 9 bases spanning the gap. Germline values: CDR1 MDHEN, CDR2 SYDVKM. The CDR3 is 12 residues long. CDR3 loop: CASSMGGNEQFF. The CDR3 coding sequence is TGTGCCAGCAGCATGGGGGGCAATGAGCAGTTCTTC.

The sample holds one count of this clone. CDR3 nucleotides: TGTGCCAGCAGCTTAATAGGCGGATACACAGATACGCAGTATTTT. This sequence encodes CASSLIGGYTDTQYF. The chain employs TRBV7-3 and TRBJ2-3; D is uncertain. Between the trimmed V and J ends, which lost 1 base and 2 bases, there was a span of 10 bases. This CDR3 has 15 amino acids. The germline gives CDR1 SGHTA, CDR2 FQGTGA.

The CDR3 bases are TGTGCCAGCAGTTCGACAGCCCCGGGTGGCTACACCTTC. It translates to CASSSTAPGGYTF. The V gene is TRBV28, the J gene TRBJ1-2, with a tentative D call TRBD1 (5 bases). V was cut by 4 bases and J by 7 bases, with 13 bases left in between. Germline CDR1 MDHEN, CDR2 SYDVKM. The CDR3 is 13 residues long.

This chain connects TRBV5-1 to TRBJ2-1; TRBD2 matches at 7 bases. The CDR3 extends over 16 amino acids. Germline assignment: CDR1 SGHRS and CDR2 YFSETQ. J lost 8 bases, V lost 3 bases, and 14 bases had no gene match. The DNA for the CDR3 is TGCGCCAGCAGCTCCCTGGGCGGGAGTGGGTCGGATGAGCAGTTCTTC. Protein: CASSSLGGSGSDEQFF. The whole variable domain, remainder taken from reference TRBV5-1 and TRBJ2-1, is KAGVTQTPRYLIKTRGQQVTLSCSPISGHRSVSWYQQTPGQGLQFLFEYFSETQRNKGNFPGRFSGRQFSNSRSEMNVSTLELGDSALYLCASSSLGGSGSDEQFFGPGTRLTVL.

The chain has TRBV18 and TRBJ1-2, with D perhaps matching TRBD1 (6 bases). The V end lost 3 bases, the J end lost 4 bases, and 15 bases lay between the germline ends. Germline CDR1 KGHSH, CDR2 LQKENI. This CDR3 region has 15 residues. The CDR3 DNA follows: TGTGCCAGCTCACCGGGAGGGGGTGATAGCTATGGCTACACCTTC. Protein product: CASSPGGGDSYGYTF.

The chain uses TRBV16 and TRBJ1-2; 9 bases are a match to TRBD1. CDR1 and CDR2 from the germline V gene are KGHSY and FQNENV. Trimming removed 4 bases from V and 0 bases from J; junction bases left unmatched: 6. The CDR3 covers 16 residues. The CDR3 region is CASSPRQGVANYGYTF. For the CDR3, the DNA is TGTGCCAGCAGCCCTCGACAGGGGGTGGCTAACTATGGCTACACCTTC.

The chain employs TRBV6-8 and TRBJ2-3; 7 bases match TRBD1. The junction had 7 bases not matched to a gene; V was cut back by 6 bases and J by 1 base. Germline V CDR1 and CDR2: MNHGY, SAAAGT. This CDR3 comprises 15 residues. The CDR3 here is CASRGTGAGTDTQYF. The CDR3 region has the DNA TGTGCCAGCAGAGGAACAGGGGCAGGCACAGATACGCAGTATTTT.